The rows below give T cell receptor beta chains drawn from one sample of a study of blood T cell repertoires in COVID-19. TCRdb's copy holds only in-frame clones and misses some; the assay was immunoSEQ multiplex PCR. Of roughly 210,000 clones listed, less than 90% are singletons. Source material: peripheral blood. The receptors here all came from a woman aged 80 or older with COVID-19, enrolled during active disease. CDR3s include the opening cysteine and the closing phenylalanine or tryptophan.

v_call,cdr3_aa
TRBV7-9,CASSLEGGAGNTIYF
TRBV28,CASSQPGLGLNQPQHF
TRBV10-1,CASTPHADKDQPQHF
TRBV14,CASSPIMAGTQYF
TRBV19,CASSLQTASFSGNTIYF
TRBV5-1,CASSLGAQQGLGDIQYF
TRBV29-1,CSVDPTGTDTQYF
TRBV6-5,CASSLDRGGNTIYF
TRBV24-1,CATSDPDRGPNQPQHF
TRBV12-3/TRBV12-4,CASSSRGRQPQHF
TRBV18,CASSPLTGAYFEAFF
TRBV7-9,CASSLPGAEREQYF
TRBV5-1,CASSLKQLNTEAFF
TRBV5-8,CASRRDYVGQYF
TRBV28,CASSETPKFTIYF
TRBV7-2,CASSLRRGGQETQYF
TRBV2,CASSRSRGVQPQHF
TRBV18,CASSPVTGSDTQYF
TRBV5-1,CASSLATGGAFNEQFF
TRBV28,CASSLTPGGDGYTF
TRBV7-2,CASSSGTSGGPVETQYF
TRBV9,CASSVVESQGRAFF
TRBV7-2,CASSSGQVFQETQYF
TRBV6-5,CASSLGGGPYNEQFF
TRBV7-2,CASSLSGGATGELFF
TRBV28,CASSSQGVGDNEQFF
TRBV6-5,CASRMGADGNQPQHF
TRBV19,CASSARIAGGLNEQFF
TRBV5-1,CASSFQGSQNIQYF
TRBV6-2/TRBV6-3,CASSYLGQGFGQPQHF
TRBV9,CASSPSTSGQETQYF
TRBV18,CASSQTTTEAFF
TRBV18,CASSPNTMNTEAFF